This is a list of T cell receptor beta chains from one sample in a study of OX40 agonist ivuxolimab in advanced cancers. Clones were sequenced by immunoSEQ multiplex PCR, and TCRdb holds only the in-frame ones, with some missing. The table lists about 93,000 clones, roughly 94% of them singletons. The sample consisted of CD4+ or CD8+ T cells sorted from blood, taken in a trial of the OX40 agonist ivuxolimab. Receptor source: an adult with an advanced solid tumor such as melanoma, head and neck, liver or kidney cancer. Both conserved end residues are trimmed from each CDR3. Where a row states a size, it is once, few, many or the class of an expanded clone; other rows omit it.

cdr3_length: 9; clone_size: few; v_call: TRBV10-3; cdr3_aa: AISAGEEQY
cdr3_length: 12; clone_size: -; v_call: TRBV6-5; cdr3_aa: ASSPGTGPYEQY
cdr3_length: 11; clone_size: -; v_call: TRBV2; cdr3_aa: ASNRRMNTEAF
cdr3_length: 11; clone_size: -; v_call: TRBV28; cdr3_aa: ASTGQTNTEAF
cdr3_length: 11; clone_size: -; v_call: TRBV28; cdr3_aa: ASSFIGLMAYT
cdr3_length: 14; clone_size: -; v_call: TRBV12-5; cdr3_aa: ASVPDGTSNTGELF
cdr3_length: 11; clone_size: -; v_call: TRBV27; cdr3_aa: ASKTGDNQPQH
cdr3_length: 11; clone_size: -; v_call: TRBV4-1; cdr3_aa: ASSPRGYTEAF
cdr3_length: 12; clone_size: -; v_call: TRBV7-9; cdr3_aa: ASSPPTSVNEQF
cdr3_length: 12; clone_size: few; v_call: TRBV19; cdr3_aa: ASSTDLGNYGYT
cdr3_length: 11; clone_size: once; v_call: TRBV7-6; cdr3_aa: ASSPRGTGELF
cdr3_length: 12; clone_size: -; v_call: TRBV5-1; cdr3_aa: ASSLTGGAFEQY
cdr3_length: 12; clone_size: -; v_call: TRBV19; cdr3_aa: ASSITFLNTEAF
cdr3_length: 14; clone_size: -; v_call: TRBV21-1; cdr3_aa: ASSLRTGGANYGYT
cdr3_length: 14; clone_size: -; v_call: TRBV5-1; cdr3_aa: ASSLIRDQPYNEQF
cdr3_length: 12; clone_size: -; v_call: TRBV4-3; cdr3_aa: ASSQGTGGYGYT
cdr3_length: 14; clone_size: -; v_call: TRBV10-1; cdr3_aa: ASSESMAGGPYEQF
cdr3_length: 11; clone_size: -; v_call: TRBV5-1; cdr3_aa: ASGMSENTEAF
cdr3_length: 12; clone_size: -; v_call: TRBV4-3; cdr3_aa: ASSQGTRGTEAF
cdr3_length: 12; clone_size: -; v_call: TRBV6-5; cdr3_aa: ASSYGASTDTQY
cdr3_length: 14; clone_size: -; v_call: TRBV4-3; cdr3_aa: ASSQVERQMNTEAF
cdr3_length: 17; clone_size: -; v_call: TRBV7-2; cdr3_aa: ASSLRLRDRGGGHQPQH
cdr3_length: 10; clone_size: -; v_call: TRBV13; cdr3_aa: ASSYRTGVVD
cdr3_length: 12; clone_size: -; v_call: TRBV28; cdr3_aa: ASSPGQNEQPQH
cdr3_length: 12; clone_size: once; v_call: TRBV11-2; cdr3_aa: ASSSWAQNYGYT
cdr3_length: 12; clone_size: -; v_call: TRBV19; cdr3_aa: ASSDSGGITEAF
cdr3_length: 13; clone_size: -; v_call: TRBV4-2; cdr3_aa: ASSQTSGRPYEQY
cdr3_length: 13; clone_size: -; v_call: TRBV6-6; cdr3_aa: ASSYSPPPPYEQY